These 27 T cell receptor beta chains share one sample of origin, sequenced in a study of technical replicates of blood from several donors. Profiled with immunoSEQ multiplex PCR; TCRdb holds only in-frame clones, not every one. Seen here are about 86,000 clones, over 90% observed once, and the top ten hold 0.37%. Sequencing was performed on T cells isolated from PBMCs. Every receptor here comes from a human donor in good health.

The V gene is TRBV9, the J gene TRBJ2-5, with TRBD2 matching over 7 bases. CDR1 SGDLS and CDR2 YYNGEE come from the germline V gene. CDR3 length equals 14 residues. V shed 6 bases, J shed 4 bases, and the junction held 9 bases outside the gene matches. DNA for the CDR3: TGTGCCAGCAACGAAGGGGCTAGCGGAGAGACCCAGTACTTC. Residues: CASNEGASGETQYF. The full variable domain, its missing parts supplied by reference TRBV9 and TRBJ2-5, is DSGVTQTPKHLITATGQRVTLRCSPRSGDLSVYWYQQSLDQGLQFLIQYYNGEERAKGNILERFSAQQFPDLHSELNLSSLELGDSALYFCASNEGASGETQYFGPGTRLLVL.

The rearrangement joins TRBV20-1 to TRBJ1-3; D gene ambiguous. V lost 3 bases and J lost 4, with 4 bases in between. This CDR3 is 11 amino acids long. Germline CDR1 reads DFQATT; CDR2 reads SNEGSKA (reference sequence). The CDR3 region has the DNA TGCAGTGCTAGTACAGGAAACACCATATATTTT. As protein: CSASTGNTIYF.

The CDR3 DNA reads TGCGCCAGCAGCTTGAAACAGAATGGGGCCAACGTCCTGACTTTC. Translation: CASSLKQNGANVLTF. The J gene is TRBJ2-6, the V gene TRBV5-1, with D unresolved. The CDR3 totals 15 residues. The germline V gene encodes CDR1 SGHRS and CDR2 YFSETQ. Trimming took 1 base from V and 3 from J, leaving 8 bases between them. The whole variable domain, remainder taken from reference TRBV5-1 and TRBJ2-6, is KAGVTQTPRYLIKTRGQQVTLSCSPISGHRSVSWYQQTPGQGLQFLFEYFSETQRNKGNFPGRFSGRQFSNSRSEMNVSTLELGDSALYLCASSLKQNGANVLTFGAGSRLTVL.

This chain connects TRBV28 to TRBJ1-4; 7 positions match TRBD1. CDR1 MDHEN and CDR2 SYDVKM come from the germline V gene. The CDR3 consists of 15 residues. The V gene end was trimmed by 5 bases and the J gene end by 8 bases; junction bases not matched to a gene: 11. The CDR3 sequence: CASSALGGADEKLFF. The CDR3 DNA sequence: TGTGCCAGCAGTGCTTTAGGGGGCGCGGACGAAAAACTGTTTTTT.

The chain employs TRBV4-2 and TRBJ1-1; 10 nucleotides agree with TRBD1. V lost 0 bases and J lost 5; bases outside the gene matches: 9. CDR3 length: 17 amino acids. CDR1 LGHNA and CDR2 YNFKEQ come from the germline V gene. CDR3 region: CASSQDSTGGEGTEAFF. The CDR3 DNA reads TGTGCCAGCAGCCAAGACTCGACAGGGGGCGAGGGAACTGAAGCTTTCTTT.

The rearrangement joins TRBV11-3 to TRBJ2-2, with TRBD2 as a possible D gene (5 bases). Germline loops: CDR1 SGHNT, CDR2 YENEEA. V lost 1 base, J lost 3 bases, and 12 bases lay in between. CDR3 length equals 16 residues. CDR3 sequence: CASSLVNGIYTGELFF. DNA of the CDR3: TGTGCCAGCAGCTTAGTAAACGGGATTTACACCGGGGAGCTGTTTTTT.

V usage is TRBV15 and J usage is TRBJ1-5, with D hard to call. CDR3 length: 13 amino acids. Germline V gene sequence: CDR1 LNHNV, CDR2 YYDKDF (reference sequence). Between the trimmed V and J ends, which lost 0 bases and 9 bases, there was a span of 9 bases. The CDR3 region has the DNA TGTGCCACCAGCAGAGATACCCTAAGGCCCCAGCATTTT. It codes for CATSRDTLRPQHF.

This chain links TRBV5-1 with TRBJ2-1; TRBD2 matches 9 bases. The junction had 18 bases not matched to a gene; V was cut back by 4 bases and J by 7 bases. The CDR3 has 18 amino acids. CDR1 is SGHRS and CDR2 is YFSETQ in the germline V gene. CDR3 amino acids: CASSPGSAGGPMGNEQFF. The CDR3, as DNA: TGCGCCAGCAGCCCGGGTTCGGCGGGAGGGCCAATGGGTAATGAGCAGTTCTTC.

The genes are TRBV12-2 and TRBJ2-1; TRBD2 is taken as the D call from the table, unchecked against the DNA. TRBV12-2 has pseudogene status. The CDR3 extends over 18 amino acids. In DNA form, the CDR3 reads TGTGCAAGTCGCTTATACTACCAAACTGGGAGCTCCTACAATGAGCAGTTCTTC. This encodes CASRLYYQTGSSYNEQFF.

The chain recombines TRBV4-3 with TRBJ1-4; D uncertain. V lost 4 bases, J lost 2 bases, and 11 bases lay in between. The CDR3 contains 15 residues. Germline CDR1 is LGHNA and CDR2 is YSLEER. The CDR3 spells CASSPQYGTNEKLFF. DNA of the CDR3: TGCGCCAGCAGCCCCCAATACGGGACTAATGAAAAACTGTTTTTT.

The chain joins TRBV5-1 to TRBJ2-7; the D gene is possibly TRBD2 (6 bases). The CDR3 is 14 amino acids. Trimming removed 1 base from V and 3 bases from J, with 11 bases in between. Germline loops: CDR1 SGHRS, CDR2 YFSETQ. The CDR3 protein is CASSLSGSNYEQYF. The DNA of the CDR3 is TGCGCCAGCAGCTTGAGCGGGTCAAACTACGAGCAGTACTTC.

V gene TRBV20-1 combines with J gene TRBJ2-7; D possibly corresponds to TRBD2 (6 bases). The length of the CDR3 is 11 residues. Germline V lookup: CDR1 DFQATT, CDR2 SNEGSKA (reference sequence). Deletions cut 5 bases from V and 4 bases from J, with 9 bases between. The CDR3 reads CSASREYEQYF. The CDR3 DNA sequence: TGCAGTGCTTCTCGGGAGTACGAGCAGTACTTC.

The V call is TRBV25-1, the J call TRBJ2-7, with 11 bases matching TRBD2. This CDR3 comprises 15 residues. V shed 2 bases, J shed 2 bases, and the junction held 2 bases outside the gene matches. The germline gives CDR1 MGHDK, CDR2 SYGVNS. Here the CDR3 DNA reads TGTGCCAGCAGTGAAACGGGACTAGCGGCCTACGAGCAGTACTTC. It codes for CASSETGLAAYEQYF.

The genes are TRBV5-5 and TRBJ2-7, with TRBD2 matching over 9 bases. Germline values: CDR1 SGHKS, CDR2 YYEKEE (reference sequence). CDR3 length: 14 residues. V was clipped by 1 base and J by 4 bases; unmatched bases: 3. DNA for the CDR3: TGTGCCAGCAGCTTGTCTAGCGGGATTTACGAGCAGTACTTC. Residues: CASSLSSGIYEQYF.

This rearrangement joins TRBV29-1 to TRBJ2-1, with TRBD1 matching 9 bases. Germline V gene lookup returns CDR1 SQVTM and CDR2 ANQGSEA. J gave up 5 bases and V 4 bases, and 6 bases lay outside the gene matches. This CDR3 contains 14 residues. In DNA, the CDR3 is TGCAGCGTTGCTCGGGACAGGGACAACAATGAGCAGTTCTTC. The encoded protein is CSVARDRDNNEQFF.

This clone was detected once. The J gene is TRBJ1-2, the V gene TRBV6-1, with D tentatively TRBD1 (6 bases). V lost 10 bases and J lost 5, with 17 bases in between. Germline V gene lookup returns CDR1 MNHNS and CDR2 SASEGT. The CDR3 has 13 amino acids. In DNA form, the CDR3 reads TGTGCCACCCCGACAGGCCCCACTTATGGCTACACCTTC. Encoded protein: CATPTGPTYGYTF.

For the CDR3, the DNA is TGTGCCAGCAGCTTAGACGGCGAGCAGTACTTC. This sequence encodes CASSLDGEQYF. The chain joins TRBV7-9 to TRBJ2-7, with no clear D. Germline CDR1 reads SEHNR; CDR2 reads FQNEAQ (reference sequence). V was trimmed by 1 base and J by 6 bases, leaving 4 bases between them. The CDR3 has 11 residues.

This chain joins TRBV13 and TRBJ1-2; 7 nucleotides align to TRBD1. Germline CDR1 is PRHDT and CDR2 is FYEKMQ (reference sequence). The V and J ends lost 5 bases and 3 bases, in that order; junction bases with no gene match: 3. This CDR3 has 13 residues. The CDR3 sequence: CASSQGQHYGYTF. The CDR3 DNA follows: TGTGCCAGCAGCCAGGGACAGCACTATGGCTACACCTTC.

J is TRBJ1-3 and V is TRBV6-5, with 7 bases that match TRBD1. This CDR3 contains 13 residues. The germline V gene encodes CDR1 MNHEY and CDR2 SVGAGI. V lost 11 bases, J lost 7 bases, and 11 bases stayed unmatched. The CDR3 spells CACGLGTENTIYF. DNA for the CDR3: TGTGCCTGCGGCCTCGGGACAGAGAACACCATATATTTT.

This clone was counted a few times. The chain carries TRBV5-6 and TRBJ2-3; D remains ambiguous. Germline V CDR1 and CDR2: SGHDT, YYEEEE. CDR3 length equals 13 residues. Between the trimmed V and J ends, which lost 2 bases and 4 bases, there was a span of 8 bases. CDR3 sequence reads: CASSFLGADTQYF. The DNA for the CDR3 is TGTGCCAGCAGCTTTCTAGGAGCAGATACGCAGTATTTT.

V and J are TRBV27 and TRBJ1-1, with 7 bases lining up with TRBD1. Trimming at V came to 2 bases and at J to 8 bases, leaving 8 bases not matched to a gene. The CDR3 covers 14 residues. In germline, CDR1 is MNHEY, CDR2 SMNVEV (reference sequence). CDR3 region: CASSLIGTAREAFF. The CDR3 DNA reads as TGTGCCAGCAGTTTAATCGGGACAGCGAGGGAAGCTTTCTTT.

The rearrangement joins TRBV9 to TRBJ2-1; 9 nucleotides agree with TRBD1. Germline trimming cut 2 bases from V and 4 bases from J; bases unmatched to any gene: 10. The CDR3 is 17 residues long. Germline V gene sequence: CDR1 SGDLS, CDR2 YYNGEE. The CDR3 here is CASSVQTAGQGYNEQFF. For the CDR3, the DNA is TGTGCCAGCAGCGTCCAGACCGCGGGACAGGGTTACAATGAGCAGTTCTTC.

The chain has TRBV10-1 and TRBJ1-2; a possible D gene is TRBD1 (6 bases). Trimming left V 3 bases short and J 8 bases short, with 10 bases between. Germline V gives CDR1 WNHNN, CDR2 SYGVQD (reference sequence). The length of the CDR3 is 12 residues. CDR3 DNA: TGCGCCAGCAGTGATTCCAGGGGCGGCTACACCTTC. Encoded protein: CASSDSRGGYTF.

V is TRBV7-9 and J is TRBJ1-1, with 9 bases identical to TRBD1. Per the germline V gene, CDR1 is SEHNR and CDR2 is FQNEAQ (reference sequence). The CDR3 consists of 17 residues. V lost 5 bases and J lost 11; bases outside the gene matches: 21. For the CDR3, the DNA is TGTGCCAGCAGCCCTAAGGGAATCCGGGACAGGGACGTGCGGGCTTTCTTT. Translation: CASSPKGIRDRDVRAFF.

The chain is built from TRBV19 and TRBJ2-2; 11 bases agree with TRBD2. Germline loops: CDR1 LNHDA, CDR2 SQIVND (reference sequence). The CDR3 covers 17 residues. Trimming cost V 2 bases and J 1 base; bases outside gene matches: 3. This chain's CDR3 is CASSILAGGMNTGELFF. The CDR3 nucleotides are TGTGCCAGTAGTATACTAGCGGGAGGTATGAACACCGGGGAGCTGTTTTTT.

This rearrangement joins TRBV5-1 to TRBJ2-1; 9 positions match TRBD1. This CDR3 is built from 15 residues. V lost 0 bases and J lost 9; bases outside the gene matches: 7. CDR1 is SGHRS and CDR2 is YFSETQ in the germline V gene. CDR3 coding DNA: TGCGCCAGCAGCTTGGGGGGACAGGGTGGCGGTGAGCAGTTCTTC. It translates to CASSLGGQGGGEQFF.

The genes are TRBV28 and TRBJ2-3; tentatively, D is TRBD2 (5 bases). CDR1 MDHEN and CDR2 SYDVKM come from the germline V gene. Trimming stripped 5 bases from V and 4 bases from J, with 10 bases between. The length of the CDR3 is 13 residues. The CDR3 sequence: CASSLANADTQYF. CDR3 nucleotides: TGTGCCAGCAGTCTAGCTAACGCAGATACGCAGTATTTT.